One and the same sample provided the 18 T cell receptor beta chains below, sequenced in a study of human T cells and chemical hapten exposure. The time point is: patch test 2, 6 weeks after DPC sensitization. The treatment here: therapeutic diphenylcyclopropenone sensitization with weekly scalp DPC. One entry per CDR3 protein results from TCRdb running MiXCR on the RACE reads. The table includes 330,000 or so distinct CDR3 sequences, around 6% detected once. The sample here was whole blood, taken in connection with sensitization to the hapten diphenylcyclopropenone (DPC). Source of these receptors: a woman aged 18-29 years with alopecia areata. Some clones in this sample may be carry-over from other donors' samples.

This clonotype was recorded many times. J is TRBJ1-2 and V is TRBV18; D gene unclear. The V end was cut by 11 bases, the J end by 7 bases, with 11 bases between. CDR3 length equals 10 residues. Germline V gives CDR1 KGHSH, CDR2 LQKENI. This CDR3 is CAGSKCGYTF. CDR3 DNA: TGTGCCGGATCCAAGTGTGGCTACACCTTC. Variable domain in full (rest from reference TRBV18 and TRBJ1-2): NAGVMQNPRHLVRRRGQEARLRCSPMKGHSHVYWYRQLPEEGLKFMVYLQKENIIDESGMPKERFSAEFPKEGPSILRIQQVVRGDSAAYFCAGSKCGYTFGSGTRLTVV.

V gene TRBV28 combines with J gene TRBJ2-3, with a tentative D call TRBD1 (5 bases). There are 16 residues in the CDR3. V was clipped by 7 bases and J by 0 bases, with 17 bases between them. CDR1 and CDR2 (germline): MDHEN, SYDVKM. The CDR3 region is CASTGFKGFSTDTQYF. For the CDR3, the DNA is TGTGCCAGCACAGGATTCAAGGGGTTTAGCACAGATACGCAGTATTTT.

Remarks on this clonotype: A read error may be the cause here, since a much bigger clone is one base away. The CDR3 sequence: CSVGGTSGTDTRYF. CDR3 bases: TGCAGCGTTGGCGGGACTAGCGGGACAGATACGCGGTATTTT. J is TRBJ2-3 and V is TRBV29-1, with 13 bases matching TRBD2. Germline assignment: CDR1 SQVTM and CDR2 ANQGSEA. The CDR3 extends over 14 amino acids.

This clonotype was seen only a few times. The DNA of the CDR3 is TGCGCCAGCAGCCCTGACGGAGGGTATCCTCAGCCCCAGCATTTT. The encoded protein is CASSPDGGYPQPQHF. V gene TRBV4-1 combines with J gene TRBJ1-5; D not resolved. V was clipped by 4 bases and J by 6 bases, with 16 bases between them. Germline V CDR1 and CDR2: MGHRA, YSYEKL. CDR3 length equals 15 residues.

This clonotype was recorded at least ten times. This CDR3 is CASSLGSTATDTQYF. In nucleotides, the CDR3 is TGTGCCAGCAGTTTAGGGTCCACTGCCACAGATACGCAGTATTTT. This chain connects TRBV12-3 or TRBV12-4 to TRBJ2-3, with D uncertain. The CDR3 contains 15 residues. V lost 1 base and J lost 2, with 10 bases in between.

This clonotype was recorded many times. The CDR3 loop is CATSREGSGYEQYF. The CDR3 nucleotides read TGTGCCACCAGCAGAGAGGGTAGCGGCTACGAGCAGTACTTC. This chain joins TRBV15 and TRBJ2-7; a possible D gene is TRBD2 (6 bases). CDR1 LNHNV and CDR2 YYDKDF come from the germline V gene (reference sequence). The CDR3 loop spans 14 amino acids. Trimming pared 0 bases from V and 3 bases from J, leaving 9 bases between.

The rearrangement links TRBV6-2 or TRBV6-3 to TRBJ2-5; 7 nucleotides agree with TRBD1. The V segment lost 1 base and the J segment 2 bases; nucleotides outside the gene matches: 4. The germline gives CDR1 MNHEY, CDR2 SVGEGT. The CDR3 consists of 15 residues. The CDR3 region is CASSYLPGQQETQYF. In nucleotides, the CDR3 is TGTGCCAGCAGTTACTTGCCGGGACAGCAAGAGACCCAGTACTTC.

Written as DNA, the CDR3 is TGCGCCAGCAGCCAAGGAAAGGCAGATACGCAGTATTTT. Translation: CASSQGKADTQYF. The genes are TRBV4-3 and TRBJ2-3; unclear D gene. V dropped 1 base and J dropped 4 bases, with 6 bases sitting between them. The germline CDR1 and CDR2 sequences are LGHNA and YSLEER. CDR3 length equals 13 residues.

The rearrangement joins TRBV7-3 to TRBJ2-2, with a tentative D call TRBD1 (6 bases). V was trimmed by 6 bases and J by 9 bases, leaving 23 bases between them. The CDR3 consists of 16 residues. In germline, CDR1 is SGHTA, CDR2 FQGTGA. CDR3 DNA sequence: TGTGCCAGCAGTCGTGCGGCCACAGGGATATCCAGGGAGCTGTTTTTT. Translated, it gives CASSRAATGISRELFF.

This clonotype was seen only a few times. The chain carries TRBV7-2 and TRBJ2-3, with 9 positions matching TRBD2. Germline V gene lookup returns CDR1 SGHTA and CDR2 FQGNSA. Trimming cost V 4 bases and J 7 bases; bases outside gene matches: 9. This CDR3 contains 15 residues. The CDR3: CASSSAGGRQHTQYF. Here the CDR3 DNA reads TGTGCCAGCAGCTCGGCGGGGGGGAGACAGCATACGCAGTATTTT.

This clonotype showed up many times. V usage is TRBV6-5 and J usage is TRBJ1-1; D may be TRBD1 (5 bases). CDR3 length: 14 residues. Trimming cost V 6 bases and J 7 bases, with 18 bases left between them. CDR1 MNHEY and CDR2 SVGAGI come from the germline V gene. The CDR3 DNA reads as TGTGCCAGCAGCGCCGGGGGAGATCTCGATGAAGCTTTCTTT. This sequence encodes CASSAGGDLDEAFF.

This clonotype was picked up a small number of times. V is TRBV9 and J is TRBJ1-2; D is uncertain. Trimming shortened V by 3 bases and J by 0 bases, and 6 bases separated the two germline ends. Germline CDR1 SGDLS, CDR2 YYNGEE. The CDR3 spans 13 residues. The CDR3 nucleotides are TGTGCCAGCAGCGGCCCAGCTAACTATGGCTACACCTTC. Translated: CASSGPANYGYTF.

This clonotype was seen many times. This chain uses TRBV7-2 with TRBJ1-5, with 7 bases fitting TRBD1. The CDR3 sequence is 15 residues long. V gave up 5 bases and J gave up 5 bases; unmatched junction bases: 9. From germline, CDR1 is SGHTA and CDR2 FQGNSA. CDR3 bases: TGTGCCAGCAGCCCGTGGACAGGCGGGGATCAGCCCCAGCATTTT. Translating it yields CASSPWTGGDQPQHF.

In its sample, this clonotype was seen many times. The chain recombines TRBV9 with TRBJ1-1; D uncertain. The CDR3 sequence is 13 residues long. Germline values: CDR1 SGDLS, CDR2 YYNGEE. Trimming left V 1 base short and J 0 bases short, with 4 bases between. The CDR3 nucleotides read TGTGCCAGCAGCGTAAGTCTGAACACTGAAGCTTTCTTT. Protein product: CASSVSLNTEAFF.

This sequence joins TRBV24-1 and TRBJ2-2; D possibly corresponds to TRBD1 (5 bases). Trimming left V 5 bases short and J 0 bases short, with 9 bases between. The germline V gene has CDR1 KGHDR and CDR2 SFDVKD. This CDR3 has 15 amino acids. The CDR3 sequence: CATSAATANTGELFF. CDR3 bases: TGTGCCACCAGTGCGGCGACAGCGAACACCGGGGAGCTGTTTTTT.

Note on this clonotype: This could be a read error, since a much larger clone is one nucleotide away. J is TRBJ2-4 and V is TRBV12-3 or TRBV12-4; D is tentatively TRBD1 or TRBD2 (6 bases each). The CDR3 runs 15 residues. The CDR3 region is CANSPTGRAKNIQYF. The CDR3, as DNA: TGTGCCAACAGTCCCACAGGGAGGGCCAAAAACATTCAGTACTTC.

This clonotype was found many times. The rearrangement links TRBV7-2 to TRBJ2-1; 8 bases are shared with TRBD2. V dropped 4 bases and J dropped 7; count of bases not matched to a gene: 6. Germline V gene data show CDR1 as SGHTA and CDR2 as FQGNSA. CDR3 length: 14 amino acids. The CDR3 DNA follows: TGTGCCAGCAGCTCCGGACTAGCTGAGAATGAGCAGTTCTTC. It specifies CASSSGLAENEQFF.

In this sample, this clonotype turned up a few times. DNA of the CDR3: TGTGCCAGTAGGGCCCGGGATGGGGCCAACGTCCTGACTTTC. Translating it yields CASRARDGANVLTF. The chain carries TRBV19 and TRBJ2-6; weak D call: TRBD2 (5 bases). The V end lost 6 bases, the J end lost 3 bases, and 9 bases lay between the germline ends. The CDR3 is 14 amino acids. Germline-derived CDR1 and CDR2 are LNHDA and SQIVND (reference sequence).